The 24 T cell receptor beta chains listed next were all sequenced from one sample in a study of CD4 T cells in relation to SARS-CoV-2 and coronaviruses (dated by TCRdb to the early 2020s). CD4+ T cells from unexposed donors were collected before the COVID-19 pandemic (2011-2018). After around ten days of culture, CD4+ T cells were isolated with the EasySep CD4+ T cell isolation kit. Library preparation employed the immunoSEQ multiplex PCR assay. TCRdb's version of the immuneACCESS table is confined to in-frame rearrangements and falls short of the full clone set. An unresolved V gene accounts for under half of the shortfall where checked; the remainder is of unknown origin. The sample table holds about 23,000 clones, of which about four fifths were seen once. The leading ten clones occupy about 15% of the sample. These receptors have no known antigen. Input material: CD4+ T cells from PBMCs, cultured in vitro. The receptor set was obtained from a human donor in good health.

The chain employs TRBV5-4 and TRBJ2-7, with D perhaps TRBD1 (6 bases). V was cut by 3 bases and J by 6 bases, with 13 bases left in between. The CDR3 extends over 13 amino acids. Germline CDR1 and CDR2: SGHNT and YYREEE (reference sequence). The CDR3 nucleotides are TGTGCCAGCAGCTCCTGGGGGCGGGTCGAGCAGTACTTC. Residues: CASSSWGRVEQYF.

The CDR3 region has the DNA TGTGCCAGCTCACCCAGGGTGGATGCCACCGGGGAGCTGTTTTTT. Protein product: CASSPRVDATGELFF. V is TRBV18 and J is TRBJ2-2; tentative D call: TRBD1 (5 bases). Germline V gene lookup returns CDR1 KGHSH and CDR2 LQKENI. The V end was cut by 3 bases, the J end by 4 bases, with 12 bases between. The CDR3 loop spans 15 amino acids.

The rearrangement links TRBV2 to TRBJ2-7; TRBD1 is a possible D gene (6 bases). Germline V gene lookup returns CDR1 SNHLY and CDR2 FYNNEI. CDR3 length: 12 residues. Trimming cost V 9 bases and J 0 bases, with 9 bases left between them. The CDR3 DNA is TGTGCCAGTCGGACAGCCTCCTACGAGCAGTACTTC. Translation: CASRTASYEQYF. The whole variable domain, filled in from reference TRBV2 and TRBJ2-7, reads EPEVTQTPSHQVTQMGQEVILRCVPISNHLYFYWYRQILGQKVEFLVSFYNNEISEKSEIFDDQFSVERPDGSNFTLKIRSTKLEDSAMYFCASRTASYEQYFGPGTRLTVT.

This clone was picked up one time. The V and J genes are TRBV6-1 and TRBJ2-7; 9 nucleotides align to TRBD1. Germline V gene sequence: CDR1 MNHNS, CDR2 SASEGT. The CDR3 has 16 amino acids. Germline trimming cut 2 bases from V and 2 bases from J; bases unmatched to any gene: 7. This chain's CDR3 is CASSENRGLLAYEQYF. In DNA form, the CDR3 reads TGTGCCAGCAGTGAAAACAGGGGGCTTTTAGCCTACGAGCAGTACTTC.

Only a few counts were recorded for this clone. The gene calls are TRBV19 and TRBJ1-4; D unresolved. The V end was cut by 0 bases, the J end by 4 bases, with 9 bases between. Germline CDR1 is LNHDA and CDR2 is SQIVND (reference sequence). This CDR3 has 15 residues. In DNA form, the CDR3 reads TGTGCCAGTAGTATAGATCTGGGCTATAATGAAAAACTGTTTTTT. Its protein is CASSIDLGYNEKLFF.

This clone has a handful of counts. V usage is TRBV6-1 and J usage is TRBJ1-5; D gene ambiguous. Trimming removed 1 base from V and 4 bases from J, with 5 bases in between. The CDR3 consists of 13 residues. Germline loops: CDR1 MNHNS, CDR2 SASEGT. CDR3 in DNA: TGTGCCAGCAGTGAAGTGAAAAATCAGCCCCAGCATTTT. As protein: CASSEVKNQPQHF.

The gene calls are TRBV10-1 and TRBJ2-1; tentatively, D is TRBD2 (6 bases). This CDR3 has 13 amino acids. Trimming shortened V by 6 bases and J by 8 bases, and 14 bases separated the two germline ends. The germline CDR1 and CDR2 sequences are WNHNN and SYGVQD (reference sequence). The CDR3 protein is CASSRDLGDEQFF. The DNA for the CDR3 is TGCGCCAGCAGCCGGGACTTGGGGGATGAGCAGTTCTTC.

The V gene is TRBV5-4, the J gene TRBJ1-2, with 8 bases that match TRBD1. The junction had 9 bases not matched to a gene; V was cut back by 5 bases and J by 3 bases. The CDR3 spans 15 residues. Germline V gives CDR1 SGHNT, CDR2 YYREEE (reference sequence). In DNA, the CDR3 is TGTGCCAGCAGACGCGGACAGGGTTTGGACTATGGCTACACCTTC. It encodes CASRRGQGLDYGYTF.

The J gene is TRBJ1-2, the V gene TRBV14; 7 nucleotides align to TRBD1. CDR3 size: 14 residues. Germline V CDR1 and CDR2: SGHDN, FVKESK. The J segment lost 4 bases and the V segment lost 4 bases, leaving 6 bases of the junction unmatched. The DNA for the CDR3 is TGTGCCAGCAGCCGACAGGGCTCTGGCTATGGCTACACCTTC. Protein: CASSRQGSGYGYTF.

The gene calls are TRBV19 and TRBJ2-1, with 15 bases matching TRBD2. V was clipped by 5 bases and J by 3 bases; unmatched bases: 11. The CDR3 has 19 amino acids. Germline CDR1 reads LNHDA; CDR2 reads SQIVND (reference sequence). Here the CDR3 DNA reads TGTGCCAGTAGTTACCCACCTGGGACTAGCGGGAGGCTCTACAATGAGCAGTTCTTC. It specifies CASSYPPGTSGRLYNEQFF. Full variable domain (rest looked up from reference TRBV19 and TRBJ2-1): DGGITQSPKYLFRKEGQNVTLSCEQNLNHDAMYWYRQDPGQGLRLIYYSQIVNDFQKGDIAEGYSVSREKKESFPLTVTSAQKNPTAFYLCASSYPPGTSGRLYNEQFFGPGTRLTVL.

The table lists this clone with a count of one. This chain connects TRBV5-4 to TRBJ2-1; TRBD2 matches at 7 bases. This CDR3 is 15 amino acids long. Germline CDR1 and CDR2: SGHNT and YYREEE (reference sequence). Trimming removed 4 bases from V and 6 bases from J; junction bases left unmatched: 10. DNA of the CDR3: TGTGCCAGCAGCCAGGCGGGGCTAGCGGTCAATGAGCAGTTCTTC. Its translation: CASSQAGLAVNEQFF. Full variable domain (remainder filled in from reference TRBV5-4 and TRBJ2-1): ETGVTQSPTHLIKTRGQQVTLRCSSQSGHNTVSWYQQALGQGPQFIFQYYREEENGRGNFPPRFSGLQFPNYSSELNVNALELDDSALYLCASSQAGLAVNEQFFGPGTRLTVL.

This clone was detected only a few times. The V gene is TRBV7-3, the J gene TRBJ1-1; D call uncertain. Germline V gives CDR1 SGHTA, CDR2 FQGTGA. The V and J ends lost 1 base and 7 bases respectively, with 10 bases between them. CDR3 length: 13 residues. In DNA form, the CDR3 reads TGTGCCAGCAGCTTAAGTCCCCAGAGTGAAGCTTTCTTT. It is translated as CASSLSPQSEAFF.

The V and J genes are TRBV11-2 and TRBJ2-6; 10 nucleotides line up with TRBD1. Germline CDR1 SGHAT, CDR2 FQNNGV. The length of the CDR3 is 16 residues. Losses at the gene ends were 6 bases for V and 3 bases for J; bases not matched to a gene: 5. The CDR3 DNA sequence: TGTGCCAGCAGTTGGACAGGGGGAGGTGGGGCCAACGTCCTGACTTTC. This codes for CASSWTGGGGANVLTF.

The V and J genes are TRBV25-1 and TRBJ2-1; D perhaps matches TRBD2 (5 bases). The germline V and J ends were trimmed by 1 base and 8 bases, with 9 bases remaining between them. Germline V gene data show CDR1 as MGHDK and CDR2 as SYGVNS. The CDR3 covers 13 residues. CDR3 sequence reads: CASSEWAGDEQFF. The CDR3 nucleotides are TGTGCCAGCAGTGAATGGGCCGGGGATGAGCAGTTCTTC.

Worth noting for this clone: In the same sample, other DNA sequences code for this CDR3. V is TRBV11-1 and J is TRBJ1-2; a weak D match, TRBD1 (6 bases). The ends were cut back, 5 bases at V and 1 base at J, with 8 bases in the middle. The CDR3 has 13 amino acids. CDR1 is SGHAT and CDR2 is FQDESV in the germline V gene (reference sequence). The CDR3 DNA reads as TGTGCCAGCAGCCCGGACAGTAACTATGGCTACACCTTC. Amino acid sequence: CASSPDSNYGYTF. The full variable domain, rest sourced from reference TRBV11-1 and TRBJ1-2, is EAEVAQSPRYKITEKSQAVAFWCDPISGHATLYWYRQILGQGPELLVQFQDESVVDDSQLPKDRFSAERLKGVDSTLKIQPAELGDSAMYLCASSPDSNYGYTFGSGTRLTVV.

V is TRBV24-1 and J is TRBJ1-5; 7 bases map to TRBD1. The length of the CDR3 is 16 residues. Germline V gene lookup returns CDR1 KGHDR and CDR2 SFDVKD. V lost 5 bases to trimming and J lost 4 bases; unmatched junction nucleotides: 10. The CDR3 spells CATSGGGVSLNQPQHF. The CDR3, as DNA: TGTGCCACCAGTGGAGGGGGCGTTAGTCTTAATCAGCCCCAGCATTTT.

The chain has TRBV5-1 and TRBJ1-5; D call uncertain. Trimming took 0 bases from V and 4 from J, leaving 5 bases between them. This CDR3 region has 13 residues. CDR1 and CDR2 from the germline V gene are SGHRS and YFSETQ. The CDR3 coding sequence is TGCGCCAGCAGCTTGGCAGAGAATCAGCCCCAGCATTTT. This codes for CASSLAENQPQHF.

Here the CDR3 DNA reads TGTGCCATCAGTAGAACAGGACAGGGGACGAGGGGCTACACCTTC. It specifies CAISRTGQGTRGYTF. This chain joins TRBV10-3 and TRBJ1-2, with TRBD1 matching 9 bases. V lost 5 bases, J lost 8 bases, and 12 bases stayed unmatched. This CDR3 contains 15 residues. Germline V gene sequence: CDR1 ENHRY, CDR2 SYGVKD.

The gene calls are TRBV19 and TRBJ2-3; D perhaps matches TRBD1 (5 bases). From germline, CDR1 is LNHDA and CDR2 SQIVND (reference sequence). The CDR3 runs 17 residues. V shed 3 bases and J shed 1 base, with 17 bases lying between them. Here the CDR3 DNA reads TGTGCCAGTAGTATCAAGTTGGGGCAGGGCGGCACAGATACGCAGTATTTT. This codes for CASSIKLGQGGTDTQYF. Drawing the rest from reference TRBV19 and TRBJ2-3, the complete variable domain is DGGITQSPKYLFRKEGQNVTLSCEQNLNHDAMYWYRQDPGQGLRLIYYSQIVNDFQKGDIAEGYSVSREKKESFPLTVTSAQKNPTAFYLCASSIKLGQGGTDTQYFGPGTRLTVL.

The rearrangement links TRBV27 to TRBJ2-3; D remains ambiguous. V dropped 10 bases and J dropped 2 bases, with 19 bases sitting between them. CDR1 MNHEY and CDR2 SMNVEV come from the germline V gene (reference sequence). The CDR3 totals 15 residues. The CDR3 DNA reads as TGTGCCACCAGAGCTAGGGCAATTCTCACAGATACGCAGTATTTT. Translated, it gives CATRARAILTDTQYF.

V and J are TRBV7-2 and TRBJ2-5; D not certain. Trimming left V 0 bases short and J 2 bases short, with 10 bases between. This CDR3 comprises 15 residues. Per the germline V gene, CDR1 is SGHTA and CDR2 is FQGNSA. CDR3 loop: CASSLAVQLQETQYF. The DNA of the CDR3 is TGTGCCAGCAGCTTAGCGGTCCAGCTACAAGAGACCCAGTACTTC. The whole variable domain, remainder taken from reference TRBV7-2 and TRBJ2-5, is GAGVSQSPSNKVTEKGKDVELRCDPISGHTALYWYRQSLGQGLEFLIYFQGNSAPDKSGLPSDRFSAERTGGSVSTLTIQRTQQEDSAVYLCASSLAVQLQETQYFGPGTRLLVL.

The rearrangement uses TRBV24-1 and TRBJ2-5, with a possible D match to TRBD1 (6 bases). Per germline, CDR1 KGHDR and CDR2 SFDVKD. Trimming pared 2 bases from V and 1 base from J, leaving 7 bases between. There are 14 residues in the CDR3. CDR3 protein: CATSDSRGQETQYF. CDR3 DNA: TGTGCCACCAGTGATTCCAGGGGCCAAGAGACCCAGTACTTC.

V usage is TRBV2 and J usage is TRBJ2-7, with TRBD1 matching 8 bases. Germline trimming cut 3 bases from V and 0 bases from J; bases unmatched to any gene: 16. The germline gives CDR1 SNHLY, CDR2 FYNNEI. The CDR3 runs 19 residues. The CDR3 DNA follows: TGTGCCAGCAGTGAGAGTATACCCTCCGGACAGGGATTCTCCTACGAGCAGTACTTC. It yields the protein CASSESIPSGQGFSYEQYF. Using reference TRBV2 and TRBJ2-7 for the parts outside the CDR3, the full variable domain is EPEVTQTPSHQVTQMGQEVILRCVPISNHLYFYWYRQILGQKVEFLVSFYNNEISEKSEIFDDQFSVERPDGSNFTLKIRSTKLEDSAMYFCASSESIPSGQGFSYEQYFGPGTRLTVT.

The chain is built from TRBV28 and TRBJ1-5; a weak D match, TRBD1 (5 bases). The ends were cut back, 3 bases at V and 0 bases at J, with 15 bases in the middle. The CDR3 has 17 residues. Germline V gene sequence: CDR1 MDHEN, CDR2 SYDVKM. CDR3 DNA: TGTGCCAGCAGTTTTCTCCTCAGGGCCTATAGCAATCAGCCCCAGCATTTT. Translating it yields CASSFLLRAYSNQPQHF.